Included here is one T cell receptor (beta chain) sequence, with context. The donors were part of the roughly 120-subject validation cohort, which stood apart from the roughly 730-subject first cohort. The entry originates in a study of cytomegalovirus exposure and HLA in healthy donors. The CDR3 sequence is 14 residues long. With 8 bases removed from V and 6 bases from J, the gap between germline ends came to 19 bases. CDR1 ENHRY and CDR2 SYGVKD come from the germline V gene. The table came from immunoSEQ multiplex PCR; TCRdb's copy has only in-frame clones and leaves some out. This repertoire shows tens of thousands of clones, around 94% found once; its top ten account for about 2.2%.

The sequence came from a young man in good health and CMV-seronegative. The sequenced material came from PBMCs. The chain employs TRBV10-3 and TRBJ1-1, with D possibly matching TRBD1 (5 bases). CDR3 sequence: CAISPLGGSPEAFF. CDR3 coding DNA: TGTGCCATCTCGCCTCTCGGGGGGAGTCCTGAAGCTTTCTTT.